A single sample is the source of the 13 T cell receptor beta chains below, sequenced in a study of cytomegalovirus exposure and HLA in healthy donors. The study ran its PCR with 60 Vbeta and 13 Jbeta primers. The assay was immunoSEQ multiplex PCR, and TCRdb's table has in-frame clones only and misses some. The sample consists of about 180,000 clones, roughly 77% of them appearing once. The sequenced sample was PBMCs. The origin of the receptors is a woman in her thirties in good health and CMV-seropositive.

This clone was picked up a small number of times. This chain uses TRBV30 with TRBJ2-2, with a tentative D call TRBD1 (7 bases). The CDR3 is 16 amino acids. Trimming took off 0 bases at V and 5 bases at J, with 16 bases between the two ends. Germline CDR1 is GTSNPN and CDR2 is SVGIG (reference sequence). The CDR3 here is CAWSVKGAGGTGELFF. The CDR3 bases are TGTGCCTGGAGTGTAAAGGGGGCAGGGGGGACCGGGGAGCTGTTTTTT.

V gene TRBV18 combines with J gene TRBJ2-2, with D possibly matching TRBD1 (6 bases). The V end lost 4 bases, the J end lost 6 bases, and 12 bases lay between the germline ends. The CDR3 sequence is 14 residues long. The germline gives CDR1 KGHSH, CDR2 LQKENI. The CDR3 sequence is CASSLDRSAGELFF. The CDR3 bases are TGTGCCAGCTCACTGGACAGATCGGCCGGGGAGCTGTTTTTT.

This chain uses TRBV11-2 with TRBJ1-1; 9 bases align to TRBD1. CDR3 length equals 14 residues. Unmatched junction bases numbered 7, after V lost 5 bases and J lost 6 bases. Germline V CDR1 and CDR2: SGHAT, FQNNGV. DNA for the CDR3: TGTGCCAGCAGCCTAACAGGGGGCATCGCTGAAGCTTTCTTT. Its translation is CASSLTGGIAEAFF.

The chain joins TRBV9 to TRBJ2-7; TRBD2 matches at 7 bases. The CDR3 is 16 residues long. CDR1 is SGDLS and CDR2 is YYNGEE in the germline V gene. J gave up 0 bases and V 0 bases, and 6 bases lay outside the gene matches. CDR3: CASSVGEGGPSYEQYF. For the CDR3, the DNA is TGTGCCAGCAGCGTAGGGGAGGGAGGTCCCTCCTACGAGCAGTACTTC.

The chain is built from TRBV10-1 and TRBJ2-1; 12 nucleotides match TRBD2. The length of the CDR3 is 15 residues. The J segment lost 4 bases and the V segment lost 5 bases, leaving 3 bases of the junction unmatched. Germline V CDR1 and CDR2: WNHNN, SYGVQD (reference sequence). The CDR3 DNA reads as TGCGCCAGCAGTACTAGCGGGGGGAAGTACAATGAGCAGTTCTTC. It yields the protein CASSTSGGKYNEQFF.

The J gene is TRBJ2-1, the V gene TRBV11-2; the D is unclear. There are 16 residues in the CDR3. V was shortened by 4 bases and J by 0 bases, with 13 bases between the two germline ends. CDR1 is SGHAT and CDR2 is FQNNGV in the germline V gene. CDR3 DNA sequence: TGTGCCAGCAGCTCTGTCCGCGGAAGCTCCTACAATGAGCAGTTCTTC. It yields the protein CASSSVRGSSYNEQFF.

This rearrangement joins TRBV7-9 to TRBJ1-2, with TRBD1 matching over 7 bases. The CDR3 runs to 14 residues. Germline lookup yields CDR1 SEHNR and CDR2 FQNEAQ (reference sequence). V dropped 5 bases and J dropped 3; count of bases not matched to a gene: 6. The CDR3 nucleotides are TGTGCCAGCAGCCATACAGGGGTTGACTATGGCTACACCTTC. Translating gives CASSHTGVDYGYTF.

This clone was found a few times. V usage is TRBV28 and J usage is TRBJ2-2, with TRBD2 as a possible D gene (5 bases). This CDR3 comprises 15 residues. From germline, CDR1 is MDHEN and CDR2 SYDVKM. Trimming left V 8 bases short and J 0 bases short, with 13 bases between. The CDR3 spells CASRGHLANTGELFF. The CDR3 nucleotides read TGTGCCAGCCGAGGGCATCTGGCGAACACCGGGGAGCTGTTTTTT. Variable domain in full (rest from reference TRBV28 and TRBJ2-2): DVKVTQSSRYLVKRTGEKVFLECVQDMDHENMFWYRQDPGLGLRLIYFSYDVKMKEKGDIPEGYSVSREKKERFSLILESASTNQTSMYLCASRGHLANTGELFFGEGSRLTVL.

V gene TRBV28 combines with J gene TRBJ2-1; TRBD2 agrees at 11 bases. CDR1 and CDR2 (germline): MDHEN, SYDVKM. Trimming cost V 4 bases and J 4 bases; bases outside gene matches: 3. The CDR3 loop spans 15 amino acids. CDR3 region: CASSSPSGGYNEQFF. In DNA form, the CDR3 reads TGTGCCAGCAGTTCGCCTAGCGGGGGGTACAATGAGCAGTTCTTC.

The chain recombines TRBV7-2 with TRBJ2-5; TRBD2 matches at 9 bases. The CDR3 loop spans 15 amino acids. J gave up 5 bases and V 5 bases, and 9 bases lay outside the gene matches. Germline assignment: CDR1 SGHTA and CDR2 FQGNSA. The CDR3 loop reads CASSPREGAPETQYF. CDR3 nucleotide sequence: TGTGCCAGCAGCCCGCGGGAGGGGGCGCCGGAGACCCAGTACTTC.

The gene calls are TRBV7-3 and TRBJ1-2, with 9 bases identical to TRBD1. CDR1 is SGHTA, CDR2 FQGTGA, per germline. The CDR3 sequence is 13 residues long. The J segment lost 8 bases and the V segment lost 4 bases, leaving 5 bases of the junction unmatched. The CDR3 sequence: CASSSRTGEGYTF. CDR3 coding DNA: TGTGCCAGCAGCTCCCGGACAGGGGAGGGCTACACCTTC.

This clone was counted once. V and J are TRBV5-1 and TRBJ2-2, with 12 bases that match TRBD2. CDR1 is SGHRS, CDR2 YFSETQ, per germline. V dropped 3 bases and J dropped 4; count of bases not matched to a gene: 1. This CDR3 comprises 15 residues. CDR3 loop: CASSSSGGGTGELFF. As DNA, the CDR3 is TGCGCCAGCAGCTCTAGCGGGGGGGGCACCGGGGAGCTGTTTTTT.

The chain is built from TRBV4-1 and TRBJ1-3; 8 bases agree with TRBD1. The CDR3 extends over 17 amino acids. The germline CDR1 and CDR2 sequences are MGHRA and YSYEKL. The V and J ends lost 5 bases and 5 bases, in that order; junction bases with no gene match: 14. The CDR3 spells CASSRAVGQGGRNTIYF. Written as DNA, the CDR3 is TGCGCCAGCAGCAGAGCAGTCGGACAGGGTGGTAGAAACACCATATATTTT.